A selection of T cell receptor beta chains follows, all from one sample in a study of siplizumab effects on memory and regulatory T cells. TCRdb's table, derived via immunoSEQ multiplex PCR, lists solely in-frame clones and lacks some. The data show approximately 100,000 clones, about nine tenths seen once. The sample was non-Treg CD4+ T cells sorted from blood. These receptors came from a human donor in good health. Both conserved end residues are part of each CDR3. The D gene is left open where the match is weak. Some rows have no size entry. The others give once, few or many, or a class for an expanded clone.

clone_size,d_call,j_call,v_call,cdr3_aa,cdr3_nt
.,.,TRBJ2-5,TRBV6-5,CASSYLETQYF,TGTGCCAGCAGTTACCTTGAGACCCAGTACTTC
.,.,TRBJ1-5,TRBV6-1,CASSEVNQPQHF,TGTGCCAGCAGTGAAGTTAATCAGCCCCAGCATTTT
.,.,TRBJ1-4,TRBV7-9,CASSFSRAEKLFF,TGTGCCAGCAGCTTTTCTCGGGCTGAAAAACTGTTTTTT
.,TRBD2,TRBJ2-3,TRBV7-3,CASSPRGLREGFTDTQYF,TGTGCCAGCAGCCCCCGGGGGCTTCGGGAGGGCTTCACAGATACGCAGTATTTT
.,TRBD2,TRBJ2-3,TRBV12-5,CASGLARTSGTDTQYF,TGTGCTAGTGGTTTGGCTCGGACTAGCGGTACAGATACGCAGTATTTT
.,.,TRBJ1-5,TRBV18,CASSRSGAQPQHF,TGTGCCAGCTCACGCTCGGGGGCTCAGCCCCAGCATTTT
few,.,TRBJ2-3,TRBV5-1,CASSKAGHSTDTQYF,TGCGCCAGCAGCAAAGCAGGACATAGCACAGATACGCAGTATTTT
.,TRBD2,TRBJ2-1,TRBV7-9,CASSSSGRTGINNEQFF,TGTGCCAGCAGCTCAAGCGGGAGGACCGGTATTAACAATGAGCAGTTCTTC
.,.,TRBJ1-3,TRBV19,CASSKTEGLSGNTIYF,TGTGCCAGTAGTAAGACCGAAGGACTCTCTGGAAACACCATATATTTT
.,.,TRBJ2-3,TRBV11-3,CASSNRDGSTDTQYF,TGTGCCAGCAGCAACCGGGACGGAAGCACAGATACGCAGTATTTT
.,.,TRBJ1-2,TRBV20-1,CSANYGYTF,TGCAGTGCTAACTATGGCTACACCTTC
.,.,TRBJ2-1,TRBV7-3,CASSPTGSRGVNNEQFF,TGTGCCAGCAGCCCTACCGGATCGCGAGGGGTTAACAATGAGCAGTTCTTC
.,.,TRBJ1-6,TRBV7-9,CASSYPLHF,TGTGCCAGCAGCTACCCCCTCCACTTT
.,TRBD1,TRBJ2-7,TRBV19,CASSISRTGGYEQYF,TGTGCCAGTAGTATCTCTCGGACAGGCGGCTACGAGCAGTACTTC
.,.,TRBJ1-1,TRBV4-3,CASSQGFLREAFF,TGCGCCAGCAGCCAAGGGTTTCTCCGGGAAGCTTTCTTT
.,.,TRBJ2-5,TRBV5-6,CASSQEKGLGETQYF,TGTGCCAGCAGCCAAGAAAAGGGGCTCGGGGAGACCCAGTACTTC
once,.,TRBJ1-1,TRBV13,CASSPRLWGDTEAFF,TGTGCCAGCAGCCCGCGACTATGGGGGGACACTGAAGCTTTCTTT